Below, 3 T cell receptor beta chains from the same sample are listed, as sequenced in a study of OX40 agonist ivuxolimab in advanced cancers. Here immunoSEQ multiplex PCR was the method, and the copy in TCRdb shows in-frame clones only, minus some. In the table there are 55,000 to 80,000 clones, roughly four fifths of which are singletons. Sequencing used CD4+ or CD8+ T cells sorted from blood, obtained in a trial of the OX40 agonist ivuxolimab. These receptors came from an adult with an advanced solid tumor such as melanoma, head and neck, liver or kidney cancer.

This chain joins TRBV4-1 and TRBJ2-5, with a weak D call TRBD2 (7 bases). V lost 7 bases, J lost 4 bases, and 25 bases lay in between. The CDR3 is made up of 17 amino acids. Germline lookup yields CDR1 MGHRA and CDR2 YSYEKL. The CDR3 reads CASTPRGAHFRGETQYF. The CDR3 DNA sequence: TGCGCCAGCACTCCCCGGGGGGCCCACTTCAGAGGAGAGACCCAGTACTTC.

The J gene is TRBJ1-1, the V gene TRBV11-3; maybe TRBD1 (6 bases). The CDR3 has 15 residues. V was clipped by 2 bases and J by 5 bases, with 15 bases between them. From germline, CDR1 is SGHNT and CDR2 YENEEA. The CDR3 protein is CASSLLGARGTEAFF. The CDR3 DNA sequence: TGTGCCAGCAGCTTATTAGGGGCGAGGGGGACTGAAGCTTTCTTT.

CDR3 protein: CASAGQPNQPQHF. DNA of the CDR3: TGCGCCAGCGCCGGGCAGCCCAATCAGCCCCAGCATTTT. This chain uses TRBV5-1 with TRBJ1-5; D remains unclear. The CDR3 has 13 residues. The V end was cut by 7 bases, the J end by 3 bases, with 11 bases between. Germline V gene lookup returns CDR1 SGHRS and CDR2 YFSETQ.